The 26 T cell receptor beta chains given below trace back to one sample, sequenced in a study of cytomegalovirus exposure and HLA in healthy donors. This PCR relied on a set of 60 Vbeta primers and 13 Jbeta primers. Data came from immunoSEQ multiplex PCR; TCRdb stores just in-frame clones and leaves some out. The sample has approximately 110,000 clones; roughly 83% are singletons. The sample was PBMCs. These receptors originate from a woman between 18 and 30 years old in good health and CMV-seropositive.

The CDR3: CAWSVRDSGSYEQYF. The CDR3 coding sequence is TGTGCCTGGAGTGTACGGGATAGCGGGTCCTACGAGCAGTACTTC. The chain uses TRBV30 and TRBJ2-7; 7 bases match TRBD2. Germline lookup yields CDR1 GTSNPN and CDR2 SVGIG (reference sequence). V shed 0 bases and J 1 base; nucleotides not matched to a gene: 6. This CDR3 has 15 residues.

V gene TRBV6-5 combines with J gene TRBJ2-7; 9 nucleotides agree with TRBD1. Losses at the gene ends were 6 bases for V and 4 bases for J; bases not matched to a gene: 10. The germline CDR1 and CDR2 sequences are MNHEY and SVGAGI. The CDR3 length is 15 residues. The CDR3 DNA sequence: TGTGCCAGCAGCCTCACCGGGACAGGGATATACGAGCAGTACTTC. It codes for CASSLTGTGIYEQYF.

This clone was seen a few times. The rearrangement uses TRBV18 and TRBJ2-1; 7 positions match TRBD2. The CDR3 has 13 residues. Germline-derived CDR1 and CDR2 are KGHSH and LQKENI. Unmatched junction bases numbered 9, after V lost 7 bases and J lost 9 bases. This CDR3 is CASLQQWEGEQFF. The CDR3 region has the DNA TGTGCCAGCTTGCAACAATGGGAGGGTGAGCAGTTCTTC.

The chain joins TRBV5-1 to TRBJ2-7, with TRBD1 matching over 9 bases. CDR1 SGHRS and CDR2 YFSETQ come from the germline V gene. Trimming removed 2 bases from V and 5 bases from J; junction bases left unmatched: 8. This CDR3 spans 15 amino acids. The CDR3 sequence is CASSFSPGQGNEQYF. CDR3 DNA: TGCGCCAGCAGCTTCTCCCCGGGACAGGGCAACGAGCAGTACTTC.

The table lists this clone with a few counts. The chain uses TRBV7-9 and TRBJ1-1, with no clear D. This CDR3 spans 16 amino acids. The V and J ends lost 3 bases and 2 bases respectively, with 16 bases between them. Germline assignment: CDR1 SEHNR and CDR2 FQNEAQ (reference sequence). The CDR3 DNA is TGTGCCAGCAGCTTTAGCGCGCGGGGTAGCAACACTGAAGCTTTCTTT. Encoded protein: CASSFSARGSNTEAFF. Full variable domain (rest looked up from reference TRBV7-9 and TRBJ1-1): DTGVSQNPRHKITKRGQNVTFRCDPISEHNRLYWYRQTLGQGPEFLTYFQNEAQLEKSRLLSDRFSAERPKGSFSTLEIQRTEQGDSAMYLCASSFSARGSNTEAFFGQGTRLTVV.

This chain joins TRBV9 and TRBJ2-2; TRBD1 is a possible D gene (5 bases). Per the germline V gene, CDR1 is SGDLS and CDR2 is YYNGEE. The CDR3 covers 15 residues. V shed 2 bases and J shed 6 bases, with 14 bases lying between them. The CDR3 coding sequence is TGTGCCAGCAGCGTGACCAGGGAAGGAGCCGGGGAGCTGTTTTTT. This encodes CASSVTREGAGELFF.

A few counts support this clone. The rearrangement links TRBV14 to TRBJ2-5; D ambiguous. Deletions cut 0 bases from V and 9 bases from J, with 8 bases between. Germline CDR1 reads SGHDN; CDR2 reads FVKESK. This CDR3 region has 12 residues. DNA for the CDR3: TGTGCCAGCAGCCAAGATTGCCAGGCCCAGTACTTC. Protein product: CASSQDCQAQYF.

For this clone: Distinct nucleotide sequences in the sample also encode this CDR3. This chain connects TRBV30 to TRBJ1-2, with D hard to call. Trimming removed 1 base from V and 7 bases from J, with 7 bases in between. The CDR3 totals 11 residues. Looked up from germline, CDR1 is GTSNPN and CDR2 is SVGIG (reference sequence). CDR3 amino acids: CAWSDEGGYTF. CDR3 sequence (DNA): TGTGCCTGGAGTGATGAGGGTGGCTACACCTTC.

The rearrangement joins TRBV6-5 to TRBJ2-7; 9 bases agree with TRBD1. V lost 2 bases to trimming and J lost 12 bases; unmatched junction nucleotides: 2. The germline V gene encodes CDR1 MNHEY and CDR2 SVGAGI. This CDR3 contains 11 residues. Here the CDR3 DNA reads TGTGCCAGCAGTTACGGGACAGGGACGTACTTC. This gives the protein CASSYGTGTYF.

The chain employs TRBV23-1 and TRBJ1-3; D gene ambiguous. TRBV23-1 is flagged as an ORF with uncertain function. Trimming removed 4 bases from V and 0 bases from J, with 13 bases in between. There are 16 residues in the CDR3. CDR3 protein: CASSPQDWSSGNTIYF. The CDR3 coding sequence is TGCGCCAGCAGTCCCCAGGACTGGAGCTCTGGAAACACCATATATTTT.

The rearrangement uses TRBV7-9 and TRBJ1-1, with D possibly TRBD1 on 6 matching bases. Germline CDR1 SEHNR, CDR2 FQNEAQ (reference sequence). CDR3 length equals 15 residues. The V gene lost 5 bases and the J gene lost 1 base, with 14 bases spanning the gap. In DNA, the CDR3 is TGTGCCAGCAGCGGATCGGACAGACCGAACACTGAAGCTTTCTTT. This codes for CASSGSDRPNTEAFF. The full variable domain, completed using reference TRBV7-9 and TRBJ1-1, is DTGVSQNPRHKITKRGQNVTFRCDPISEHNRLYWYRQTLGQGPEFLTYFQNEAQLEKSRLLSDRFSAERPKGSFSTLEIQRTEQGDSAMYLCASSGSDRPNTEAFFGQGTRLTVV.

The table lists this clone with a count of one. J is TRBJ2-1 and V is TRBV28; TRBD1 matches 10 bases. J gave up 8 bases and V 3 bases, and 13 bases lay outside the gene matches. This CDR3 spans 17 amino acids. Germline assignment: CDR1 MDHEN and CDR2 SYDVKM. The DNA of the CDR3 is TGTGCCAGCAGTTTTCTCACGCGACAGGGGGCGGGGGATGAGCAGTTCTTC. Translated, it gives CASSFLTRQGAGDEQFF.

J is TRBJ2-7 and V is TRBV4-1; no clear D. The V and J ends lost 1 base and 1 base respectively, with 8 bases between them. Per germline, CDR1 MGHRA and CDR2 YSYEKL. The CDR3 covers 14 residues. The CDR3 bases are TGCGCCAGCAGCCAAGCCGAGGCTTCCTACGAGCAGTACTTC. As protein: CASSQAEASYEQYF.

Written as DNA, the CDR3 is TGCAGTGCTCCGGACAGGGGCTACACCTTC. Its protein product is CSAPDRGYTF. The V call is TRBV20-1, the J call TRBJ1-2, with 7 nucleotides matching TRBD1. J was trimmed by 8 bases and V by 5 bases; bases with no gene match: 2. This CDR3 comprises 10 residues. The germline gives CDR1 DFQATT, CDR2 SNEGSKA (reference sequence).

This clone was seen a single time. The chain couples TRBV13 to TRBJ2-2, with 7 bases identical to TRBD1. V trimming: 1 base; J trimming: 1 base; junction bases outside the gene matches: 9. The CDR3 contains 18 residues. Germline values: CDR1 PRHDT, CDR2 FYEKMQ (reference sequence). CDR3: CASSLAQGVGRNTGELFF. For the CDR3, the DNA is TGTGCCAGCAGCTTAGCGCAGGGGGTAGGACGGAACACCGGGGAGCTGTTTTTT.

The CDR3 sequence is CPGQINEKLFF. The CDR3 DNA is TGTCCGGGACAGATTAATGAAAAACTGTTTTTT. The chain has TRBV28 and TRBJ1-4, with 7 bases that match TRBD1. Germline values: CDR1 MDHEN, CDR2 SYDVKM. This CDR3 contains 11 residues.

The chain combines TRBV27 with TRBJ2-7, with 8 bases lining up with TRBD1. CDR3 length: 14 residues. CDR1 and CDR2 from the germline V gene are MNHEY and SMNVEV (reference sequence). V dropped 4 bases and J dropped 3; count of bases not matched to a gene: 5. CDR3 residues: CASSWDRTNYEQYF. The CDR3 DNA reads TGTGCCAGCAGTTGGGACAGGACGAACTACGAGCAGTACTTC.

This rearrangement joins TRBV15 to TRBJ2-5; D is unresolved. CDR1 LNHNV and CDR2 YYDKDF come from the germline V gene (reference sequence). This CDR3 has 14 residues. Between the trimmed V and J ends, which lost 0 bases and 5 bases, there was a span of 10 bases. The DNA for the CDR3 is TGTGCCACCAGCAGAGATGTAGTTACGGAGACCCAGTACTTC. Encoded protein: CATSRDVVTETQYF.

The V gene is TRBV18, the J gene TRBJ1-2; no clear D gene. This CDR3 is 14 amino acids long. V lost 0 bases and J lost 1, with 6 bases in between. Germline CDR1 is KGHSH and CDR2 is LQKENI. This chain's CDR3 is CASSPPADNYGYTF. Written as DNA, the CDR3 is TGTGCCAGCTCACCACCGGCGGATAACTATGGCTACACCTTC.

The chain carries TRBV7-8 and TRBJ2-2, with D possibly matching TRBD2 (6 bases). The CDR3 loop spans 16 amino acids. Between the trimmed V and J ends, which lost 5 bases and 6 bases, there was a span of 19 bases. Looked up from germline, CDR1 is SGHVS and CDR2 is FQNEAQ. This CDR3 is CASSPRRVAVAGELFF. CDR3 coding DNA: TGTGCCAGCAGCCCCCGTCGAGTAGCGGTGGCCGGGGAGCTGTTTTTT.

The J gene is TRBJ2-3, the V gene TRBV28; 13 bases match TRBD2. After removal of 7 bases from V and 4 bases from J, the junction contained 11 bases not matched to a gene. The germline V gene has CDR1 MDHEN and CDR2 SYDVKM. This CDR3 spans 17 amino acids. CDR3 DNA: TGTGCCAGCATGCATCCCGGACTAGCGGGAGTTTCAGATACGCAGTATTTT. It yields the protein CASMHPGLAGVSDTQYF.

The rearrangement joins TRBV7-9 to TRBJ2-1; D is unresolved. Trimming shortened V by 4 bases and J by 7 bases, and 8 bases separated the two germline ends. The CDR3 runs 12 residues. From germline, CDR1 is SEHNR and CDR2 FQNEAQ (reference sequence). The CDR3 DNA reads as TGTGCCAGCAGCTCAAGCCGTAATGAGCAGTTCTTC. It is translated as CASSSSRNEQFF.

The rearrangement links TRBV11-2 to TRBJ2-7, with TRBD2 identical over 7 bases. The CDR3 is 15 residues long. The junction had 7 bases not matched to a gene; V was cut back by 3 bases and J by 2 bases. The germline V gene has CDR1 SGHAT and CDR2 FQNNGV. The CDR3 DNA sequence: TGTGCCAGCAGCTTTCTGGCGGGAGTCACCTACGAGCAGTACTTC. This translates into CASSFLAGVTYEQYF.

The V call is TRBV28, the J call TRBJ1-5; weak D call: TRBD1 (6 bases). CDR1 MDHEN and CDR2 SYDVKM come from the germline V gene. The CDR3 totals 15 residues. V gave up 4 bases and J gave up 1 base, with 11 bases separating them. This CDR3 reads CASSSAGASNQPQHF. CDR3 in DNA: TGTGCCAGCAGTTCCGCAGGGGCAAGCAATCAGCCCCAGCATTTT.

V and J are TRBV25-1 and TRBJ2-7, with 9 bases aligning to TRBD1. This CDR3 is 12 amino acids long. Germline CDR1 MGHDK, CDR2 SYGVNS. The CDR3, as DNA: TGTGCGGCCCGGACAGGGGCCTACGAGCAGTACTTC. As protein: CAARTGAYEQYF.

This clone has just a few counts. The genes are TRBV19 and TRBJ2-3; tentatively, D is TRBD2 (5 bases). Looked up from germline, CDR1 is LNHDA and CDR2 is SQIVND (reference sequence). V was shortened by 5 bases and J by 2 bases, with 17 bases between the two germline ends. CDR3 size: 16 residues. CDR3 sequence (DNA): TGTGCCAGTAGTCCTCACGTGAGAGGGCTCACAGATACGCAGTATTTT. As protein: CASSPHVRGLTDTQYF.